Reported below is one TCR beta chain. TCRdb's table, derived via immunoSEQ multiplex PCR, lists solely in-frame clones and lacks some. The sample yields tens of thousands of clones, about 89% seen once. The data are from a study of blood T cell repertoires in COVID-19. Study in general: The cDNA or gDNA used as material had been derived from T cells, B-cell-depleted T cells, or PBMCs.

The V end was cut by 1 base, the J end by 2 bases, with 12 bases between. This CDR3 has 16 residues. CDR1 is LNHDA and CDR2 is SQIVND in the germline V gene (reference sequence). The sequence was collected from a man between 65 and 80 years old with active COVID-19. The chain carries TRBV19 and TRBJ1-5; no clear D. The sequenced sample was peripheral blood. The CDR3 protein is CASSIGAPSGNQPQHF. In DNA, the CDR3 is TGTGCCAGTAGTATAGGTGCCCCCTCGGGCAATCAGCCCCAGCATTTT.